This T cell receptor beta chain was sequenced for a study of technical replicates of blood from a few donors. Trimming removed 2 bases from V and 9 bases from J; junction bases left unmatched: 10. The CDR3 loop spans 15 amino acids. CDR1 and CDR2 (germline): SEHNR, FQNEAQ (reference sequence). TCRdb's table, derived via immunoSEQ multiplex PCR, lists solely in-frame clones and lacks some. The repertoire has under 95,000 clones, about 90% of them found once; the top ten carry 0.42%. The chain recombines TRBV7-9 with TRBJ2-1, with 7 bases matching TRBD1. The sample was T cells isolated from PBMCs. The sequence was obtained from a human donor in good health. This CDR3 is CASSLPDRATREQFF. The CDR3 nucleotides are TGTGCCAGCAGCTTACCCGACAGGGCTACCCGTGAGCAGTTCTTC.